The entry that follows covers one TCR beta chain sequence. Its antigen is still unknown. The data are from a study of graft-versus-host responses after intestinal transplantation. Germline V CDR1 and CDR2: MDHEN, SYDVKM. The J segment lost 1 base and the V segment lost 5 bases, leaving 5 bases of the junction unmatched. The CDR3 runs to 15 residues. Using immunoSEQ multiplex PCR, the repertoire was profiled, and TCRdb retains in-frame clones only, with some absent. Found here are about 120,000 clones, 95% of them singletons; the top ten hold under 3.5%. The rearrangement links TRBV28 to TRBJ2-7, with 10 bases matching TRBD1. The specimen comprised unstimulated CD8+ T cells sorted from spleen or lymph node cells, sampled before intestinal transplant. The clonotype comes from a human donor who received an intestinal transplant. The chain's CDR3 is CASSLGQGVSYEQYF. The CDR3 DNA reads as TGTGCCAGCAGTCTCGGACAGGGGGTTTCCTACGAGCAGTACTTC. Variable domain in full (rest from reference TRBV28 and TRBJ2-7): DVKVTQSSRYLVKRTGEKVFLECVQDMDHENMFWYRQDPGLGLRLIYFSYDVKMKEKGDIPEGYSVSREKKERFSLILESASTNQTSMYLCASSLGQGVSYEQYFGPGTRLTVT.